These T cell receptor beta chains were read from a single sample in a study of monozygotic twins with inflammatory bowel disease. Each CDR3 protein gets one entry in TCRdb, which reprocessed the 5' RACE reads and gives no DNA. Reported are 80,000 or so distinct CDR3 sequences; the ten largest clones contain approximately 7%. The specimen sequenced was blood. The receptors were gathered from a human donor with ulcerative colitis or Crohn's disease, or a healthy co-twin of an affected twin (not recorded which). The CDR3 runs from the conserved cysteine through the conserved F or W.

TRBV12-3/TRBV12-4	TRBJ1-1	CASSLGGGYTEAFF
TRBV15	TRBJ1-2	CATSSLPGRLYGYTF
TRBV2	TRBJ2-7	CASKKGGYEQYF
TRBV20-1	TRBJ2-1	CSASGRGGNEQFF
TRBV27	TRBJ2-3	CASSPRLAGGGDTQYF
TRBV19	TRBJ2-1	CASNSGASSYNEQFF
TRBV24-1	TRBJ2-2	CATSSSPGQGASSTGELFF
TRBV3-1	TRBJ1-2	CASSLLRDRGDGYTF
TRBV9	TRBJ2-7	CASSVAGQFHEQYF
TRBV20-1	TRBJ2-3	CSARGDSRTDTQYF
TRBV3-1	TRBJ2-3	CASSRQLTSTDTQYF
TRBV5-5	TRBJ1-6	CASSLDTAVYNSPLHF
TRBV5-1	TRBJ2-5	CASRGGVTETQYF
TRBV5-6	TRBJ1-1	CASSLGPGPEAFF
TRBV5-1	TRBJ1-1	CASTTATEAFF
TRBV12-3/TRBV12-4	TRBJ1-2	CASLRQGLNYGYTF
TRBV20-1	TRBJ2-2	CSAREGTVVTGELFF
TRBV24-1	TRBJ2-1	CATSEGISGGSRNEQFF
TRBV5-1	TRBJ1-4	CASRETGINEKLFF
TRBV9	TRBJ2-7	CASSATYEQYF
TRBV18	TRBJ2-3	CASSPGLEDTQYF
TRBV7-2	TRBJ1-2	CASSSRGGYGYTF